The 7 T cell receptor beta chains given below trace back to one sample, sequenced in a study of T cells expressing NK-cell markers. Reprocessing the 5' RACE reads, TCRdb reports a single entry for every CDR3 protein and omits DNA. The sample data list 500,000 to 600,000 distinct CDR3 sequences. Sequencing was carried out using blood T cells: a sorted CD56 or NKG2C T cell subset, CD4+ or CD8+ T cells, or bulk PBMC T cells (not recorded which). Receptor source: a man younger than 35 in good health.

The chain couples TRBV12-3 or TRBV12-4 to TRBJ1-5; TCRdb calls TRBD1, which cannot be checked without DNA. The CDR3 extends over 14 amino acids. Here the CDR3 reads CASLQGLSNQPQHF.

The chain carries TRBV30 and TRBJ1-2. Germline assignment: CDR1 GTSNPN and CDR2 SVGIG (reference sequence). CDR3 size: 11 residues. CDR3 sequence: CAWKVGYGYTF. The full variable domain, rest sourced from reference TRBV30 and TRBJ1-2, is SQTIHQWPATLVQPVGSPLSLECTVEGTSNPNLYWYRQAAGRGLQLLFYSVGIGQISSEVPQNLSASRPQDRQFILSSKKLLLSDSGFYLCAWKVGYGYTFGSGTRLTVV.

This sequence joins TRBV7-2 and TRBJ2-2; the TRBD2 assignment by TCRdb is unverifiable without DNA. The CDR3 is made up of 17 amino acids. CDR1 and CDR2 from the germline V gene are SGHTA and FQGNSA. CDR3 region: CASSLRPSGRRTGELFF.

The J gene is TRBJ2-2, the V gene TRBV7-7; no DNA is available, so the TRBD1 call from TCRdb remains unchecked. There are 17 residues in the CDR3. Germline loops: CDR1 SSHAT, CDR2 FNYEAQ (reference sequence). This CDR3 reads CASSESLGQPNTGELFF.

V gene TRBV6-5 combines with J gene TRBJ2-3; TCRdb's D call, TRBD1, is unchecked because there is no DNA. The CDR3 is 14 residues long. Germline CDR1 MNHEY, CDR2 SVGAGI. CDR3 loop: CASSYREMGDTQYF.

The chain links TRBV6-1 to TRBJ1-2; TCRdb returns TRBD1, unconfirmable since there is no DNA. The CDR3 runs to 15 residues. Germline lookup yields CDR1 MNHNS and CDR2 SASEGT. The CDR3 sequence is CASSRSTGLSYGYTF.

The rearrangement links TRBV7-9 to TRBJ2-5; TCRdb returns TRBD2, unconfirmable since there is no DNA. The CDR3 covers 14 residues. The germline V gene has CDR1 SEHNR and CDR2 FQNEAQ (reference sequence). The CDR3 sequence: CASSLGDLRETQYF. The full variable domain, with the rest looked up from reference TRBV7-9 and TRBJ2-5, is DTGVSQNPRHKITKRGQNVTFRCDPISEHNRLYWYRQTLGQGPEFLTYFQNEAQLEKSRLLSDRFSAERPKGSFSTLEIQRTEQGDSAMYLCASSLGDLRETQYFGPGTRLLVL.